What follows is one T cell receptor (beta chain) and its context. The data were taken from a study of OX40 agonist ivuxolimab in advanced cancers. Libraries were prepared by immunoSEQ multiplex PCR; TCRdb keeps only in-frame clonotypes and omits some of them. The table lists tens of thousands of clones, roughly nine tenths of them singletons. Losses at the gene ends were 1 base for V and 4 bases for J; bases not matched to a gene: 7. Germline lookup yields CDR1 SGHVS and CDR2 FNYEAQ. The CDR3 extends over 17 amino acids. V usage is TRBV7-6 and J usage is TRBJ2-5; TRBD2 aligns across 12 bases. The source material was CD4+ or CD8+ T cells sorted from blood, sampled in a trial of the OX40 agonist ivuxolimab. This TCR derives from an adult with an advanced solid tumor such as melanoma, head and neck, liver or kidney cancer. The CDR3 is CASSLGLAGGLGETQYF. CDR3 sequence (DNA): TGTGCCAGCAGCTTAGGTCTAGCGGGAGGGTTGGGAGAGACCCAGTACTTC.